These 15 T cell receptor beta chains originate from one sample sequenced in a study of blood T cells in healthy people across ages. With a J-beta primer mix and a sample-barcoded 5' primer, a second PCR ran 7 to 11 cycles. TCRdb reanalysed the 5' RACE reads using MiXCR and keeps one entry per CDR3 protein. The sample lists about 1 million distinct CDR3 sequences, more than 40% seen once, with 18% in the top ten. The sequencing input was blood. The receptors come from a woman aged 60 to 75 in good health.

This clonotype was counted at least ten times. This chain links TRBV29-1 with TRBJ2-1; 8 bases fit TRBD1. This CDR3 is built from 14 residues. Germline assignment: CDR1 SQVTM and CDR2 ANQGSEA. The ends lost 7 bases at V and 0 bases at J; junction bases unmatched: 5. CDR3 in DNA: TGCAGCGCCGGGACAGGAATCTCCTACAATGAGCAGTTCTTC. Its protein is CSAGTGISYNEQFF.

This clonotype was detected only a few times. This chain links TRBV20-1 with TRBJ2-7; a weak D match, TRBD1 (5 bases). The CDR3 is made up of 11 amino acids. V shed 6 bases and J shed 7 bases, with 13 bases lying between them. Germline V gene lookup returns CDR1 DFQATT and CDR2 SNEGSKA (reference sequence). The CDR3 DNA reads TGCAGTGCGCGAACAGGAGCGGAGCAGTACTTC. It translates to CSARTGAEQYF.

The V gene is TRBV7-3, the J gene TRBJ2-4, with 7 bases aligning to TRBD1. The CDR3 runs 17 residues. J was trimmed by 1 base and V by 1 base; bases with no gene match: 7. Germline CDR1 SGHTA, CDR2 FQGTGA. The CDR3 region has the DNA TGTGCCAGCAGCTTAAGTTCTAAGGGGGCGGCCAAAAACATTCAGTACTTC. Amino acid sequence: CASSLSSKGAAKNIQYF.

As regards this clonotype: A junction end diverges from the germline sequence, so it may reflect a read error. V gene TRBV7-9 combines with J gene TRBJ2-3, with D possibly matching TRBD1 (6 bases). The CDR3 is 15 amino acids. Germline V gene lookup returns CDR1 SEHNR and CDR2 FQNEAQ (reference sequence). CDR3: CASCLAPAGAETQYF. In nucleotides, the CDR3 is TGTGCCAGCTGCTTAGCGCCGGCAGGGGCAGAAACGCAGTATTTT.

This rearrangement joins TRBV9 to TRBJ2-2, with D unclear. CDR3 length: 17 residues. Looked up from germline, CDR1 is SGDLS and CDR2 is YYNGEE. V lost 0 bases and J lost 0, with 12 bases in between. CDR3 nucleotide sequence: TGTGCCAGCAGCGTAGGGTTTCTAACCCCGAACACCGGGGAGCTGTTTTTT. The encoded protein is CASSVGFLTPNTGELFF.

In DNA form, the CDR3 reads TGTGCCAGCAGCAAAGTAGCAGGCGAGCAGTACTTC. Translation gives CASSKVAGEQYF. The chain joins TRBV7-2 to TRBJ2-7, with D hard to call. The germline V gene has CDR1 SGHTA and CDR2 FQGNSA. The V end lost 5 bases, the J end lost 6 bases, and 11 bases lay between the germline ends. The CDR3 is 12 residues long.

The V gene is TRBV14, the J gene TRBJ2-5, with TRBD2 identical over 12 bases. Germline-derived CDR1 and CDR2 are SGHDN and FVKESK. This CDR3 spans 15 amino acids. The V segment lost 4 bases and the J segment 9 bases; nucleotides outside the gene matches: 9. The CDR3 here is CASSPCLGTSGSQYF. The CDR3 bases are TGTGCCAGCAGCCCTTGCCTCGGGACTAGCGGGTCCCAGTACTTC.

This chain uses TRBV27 with TRBJ1-5; weak D call: TRBD1 (6 bases). The V and J ends lost 5 bases and 5 bases respectively, with 13 bases between them. This CDR3 spans 14 amino acids. Germline loops: CDR1 MNHEY, CDR2 SMNVEV (reference sequence). The CDR3 coding sequence is TGTGCCAGCAGTATTAGGAGGGGGTATCAGCCCCAGCATTTT. It encodes CASSIRRGYQPQHF.

The chain combines TRBV2 with TRBJ1-4; a weak D match, TRBD1 (5 bases). CDR3 length equals 15 residues. The germline gives CDR1 SNHLY, CDR2 FYNNEI. V dropped 10 bases and J dropped 8 bases, with 23 bases sitting between them. The CDR3 DNA reads as TGTGCCACTAACCAGGAGGGGTTCGGTTGGGAAAAACTGTTTTTT. This encodes CATNQEGFGWEKLFF.

The chain is built from TRBV6-2 or TRBV6-3 and TRBJ2-1, with 9 bases lining up with TRBD1. CDR3 length: 15 residues. J gave up 9 bases and V 7 bases, and 13 bases lay outside the gene matches. Germline CDR1 is MNHEY and CDR2 is SVGEGT. CDR3 sequence reads: CASNPSGTGYGEQFF. The CDR3 nucleotides are TGTGCCAGCAACCCCAGCGGGACAGGGTATGGTGAGCAGTTCTTC.

The gene calls are TRBV20-1 and TRBJ2-3; 7 bases line up with TRBD1. The CDR3 runs 11 residues. Germline trimming cut 8 bases from V and 3 bases from J; bases unmatched to any gene: 2. Germline CDR1 is DFQATT and CDR2 is SNEGSKA (reference sequence). In DNA, the CDR3 is TGCAGTCCACAGGGGACAGATACGCAGTATTTT. Translation gives CSPQGTDTQYF.

Only a few counts were recorded for this clonotype. V gene TRBV4-1 combines with J gene TRBJ2-5, with D uncertain. With 1 base removed from V and 5 bases from J, the gap between germline ends came to 11 bases. The CDR3 totals 14 residues. The germline V gene encodes CDR1 MGHRA and CDR2 YSYEKL. CDR3 region: CASSQVLGYETQYF. The CDR3 DNA reads as TGCGCCAGCAGCCAAGTTTTGGGATATGAGACCCAGTACTTC.

The genes are TRBV4-1 and TRBJ2-1, with 11 positions matching TRBD2. The CDR3 length is 19 residues. Germline lookup yields CDR1 MGHRA and CDR2 YSYEKL. V dropped 1 base and J dropped 5; count of bases not matched to a gene: 13. This CDR3 reads CASSQAPGLAVRGNNEQFF. The CDR3 nucleotides read TGCGCCAGCAGCCAAGCACCGGGACTAGCGGTCCGAGGGAACAATGAGCAGTTCTTC.

This clonotype was observed at least ten times. The chain carries TRBV29-1 and TRBJ2-5; D may be TRBD2 (5 bases). V lost 8 bases and J 1 base, leaving 11 bases between the germline ends. Germline V gives CDR1 SQVTM, CDR2 ANQGSEA. There are 12 residues in the CDR3. CDR3 sequence (DNA): TGCAGCACAAGCGGACCCCAAGAGACCCAGTACTTC. Encoded protein: CSTSGPQETQYF.

This chain links TRBV28 with TRBJ2-1, with D maybe TRBD2 (7 bases). Trimming cost V 7 bases and J 3 bases, with 13 bases left between them. CDR1 is MDHEN, CDR2 SYDVKM, per germline. The CDR3 runs 14 residues. Written as DNA, the CDR3 is TGTGCCAGCAAAGGGGGGGGAAACTACAATGAGCAGTTCTTC. The encoded protein is CASKGGGNYNEQFF.